The clone carrying this T cell receptor (beta chain) occurred many times. TCR beta CDR3 region amplification was performed from RNA transcripts. An initial round of RT-PCR targeting the TCR CDR3 relied on the HTBI primer set. TCRdb processed the multiplex PCR reads anew with MiXCR; each CDR3 protein has one entry. The data show around 280,000 distinct CDR3 sequences, about an eighth seen once. Patients aged 18 to 65 with hyperthyroidism were newly diagnosed, with duration under 2 months. Uncontrolled infections, other autoimmune diseases, pregnancy or lactation led to exclusion of patients. These data come from a study of T cells in Graves' hyperthyroidism and ophthalmopathy. This CDR3 has 12 residues. CDR1 and CDR2 (germline): MNHNS, SASEGT. V shed 7 bases and J 4 bases; nucleotides not matched to a gene: 2.

Sequenced input: blood. The sequence derives from a woman between 40 and 50 years old with Graves' hyperthyroidism. The rearrangement links TRBV6-1 to TRBJ2-5; the match to TRBD1 covers 8 bases. The CDR3 is CASTDRAETQYF. The CDR3, as DNA: TGTGCCAGCACGGACAGGGCAGAGACCCAGTACTTC.